These 9 T cell receptor beta chains were sequenced from one sample in a study of cytomegalovirus exposure and HLA in healthy donors. Primers: 60 Vbeta forward and 13 Jbeta reverse. TCRdb's copy holds only in-frame clones and misses some; the assay was immunoSEQ multiplex PCR. Of tens of thousands of clones listed, 70% to 80% are singletons. Material for sequencing was PBMCs. The receptor set was obtained from a female donor in good health and CMV-seronegative.

This clone was counted a single time. The chain combines TRBV5-1 with TRBJ1-1, with TRBD1 matching 10 bases. The CDR3 length is 17 residues. V dropped 0 bases and J dropped 0; count of bases not matched to a gene: 5. CDR1 and CDR2 from the germline V gene are SGHRS and YFSETQ. The CDR3 here is CASSLAGQGVLNTEAFF. DNA of the CDR3: TGCGCCAGCAGCTTGGCCGGACAGGGGGTTCTGAACACTGAAGCTTTCTTT.

The chain links TRBV30 to TRBJ2-7; 7 bases align to TRBD1. CDR3 length equals 13 residues. Germline V gene sequence: CDR1 GTSNPN, CDR2 SVGIG (reference sequence). V lost 4 bases and J lost 2; bases outside the gene matches: 5. The CDR3 protein is CAWNKQGPYEQYF. The CDR3 DNA reads as TGTGCCTGGAATAAACAGGGGCCCTACGAGCAGTACTTC.

The genes are TRBV10-3 and TRBJ1-1; D remains unclear. The CDR3 is made up of 15 amino acids. V dropped 0 bases and J dropped 6 bases, with 14 bases sitting between them. Germline CDR1 and CDR2: ENHRY and SYGVKD. The CDR3 bases are TGTGCCATCAGTGAGTCGAATGGAGGGTTCGCTGAAGCTTTCTTT. Its translation is CAISESNGGFAEAFF.

The V and J genes are TRBV7-9 and TRBJ2-2, with D tentatively TRBD2 (6 bases). V was trimmed by 3 bases and J by 1 base, leaving 12 bases between them. CDR1 and CDR2 (germline): SEHNR, FQNEAQ (reference sequence). The CDR3 covers 16 residues. CDR3 coding DNA: TGTGCCAGCAGCTTTGGGAGGACGGAGAACACCGGGGAGCTGTTTTTT. Translation gives CASSFGRTENTGELFF.

The chain recombines TRBV5-6 with TRBJ2-3; D is possibly TRBD2 (5 bases). From germline, CDR1 is SGHDT and CDR2 YYEEEE. The CDR3 consists of 14 residues. Trimming left V 4 bases short and J 5 bases short, with 14 bases between. Here the CDR3 reads CASSARGGEDTQYF. The CDR3 DNA is TGTGCCAGCAGCGCCCGGGGTGGGGAAGATACGCAGTATTTT.

The chain couples TRBV19 to TRBJ1-5; D might be TRBD1 (6 bases). The CDR3 is 14 residues long. Trimming took off 6 bases at V and 7 bases at J, with 16 bases between the two ends. CDR1 and CDR2 (germline): LNHDA, SQIVND (reference sequence). CDR3 DNA sequence: TGTGCCAGTAGGCGTACAGGGCCCGGACAGCCCCAGCATTTT. Translating gives CASRRTGPGQPQHF.

The chain couples TRBV7-3 to TRBJ1-2; 7 positions match TRBD1. J was trimmed by 3 bases and V by 2 bases; bases with no gene match: 3. CDR1 is SGHTA and CDR2 is FQGTGA in the germline V gene. The CDR3 covers 14 residues. The CDR3 sequence: CASSLQGTDYGYTF. CDR3 sequence (DNA): TGTGCCAGCAGCTTACAAGGGACAGACTATGGCTACACCTTC.

The chain's CDR3 is CASRGRERGFDGYTF. The CDR3 coding sequence is TGTGCCAGCAGGGGGCGGGAGAGGGGTTTCGATGGCTACACCTTC. This chain joins TRBV2 and TRBJ1-2; weak D call: TRBD1 (5 bases). Germline loops: CDR1 SNHLY, CDR2 FYNNEI. V lost 6 bases and J lost 6, with 20 bases in between. This CDR3 is 15 amino acids long.

This clone has a handful of counts. This chain joins TRBV4-2 and TRBJ2-1, with D perhaps TRBD2 (5 bases). V gave up 0 bases and J gave up 7 bases, with 13 bases separating them. The CDR3 runs to 15 residues. Germline CDR1 is LGHNA and CDR2 is YNFKEQ. CDR3 residues: CASSQDPGIYNEQFF. CDR3 in DNA: TGTGCCAGCAGCCAAGACCCCGGGATTTATAATGAGCAGTTCTTC.